The source of this T cell receptor (beta chain) is a study of CD8 T cells in Susac syndrome. Study conclusions and caveats: As the study acknowledged, the number of individuals who were part of its TCR sequencing and HLA analysis was relatively small.

CDR1 and CDR2 (germline): GTSNPN, SVGIG (reference sequence). This CDR3 region has 14 residues. The V end was cut by 0 bases, the J end by 4 bases, with 12 bases between. CD8+ and CD4+ T cells from blood underwent TCR beta sequencing, which was carried out in a high-throughput format. Negative isolation was used for CD8+ and CD4+ T cells and FACS enrichment for TEMRA cells. Concerning this clonotype itself: Its antigen is not known.

Random hexamers served to reverse transcribe roughly 0.45 to 1 ug RNA. The authors amplified TCR beta CDR3 across 54 Vbeta and 13 Jbeta using immunoSEQ multiplex PCR. TCRdb fed the immunoSEQ multiplex PCR reads into MiXCR, producing one record per CDR3 protein. The sample lists 180,000 or so distinct CDR3 sequences, about 93% occurring once. This sequence was found in a human donor in good health. The source material was CD4+ T cells from PBMCs. This sequence joins TRBV30 and TRBJ1-2; D call uncertain. Here the CDR3 DNA reads TGTGCCTGGAGTGTTGGGGATCTAAGCTATGGCTACACCTTC. Protein product: CAWSVGDLSYGYTF.